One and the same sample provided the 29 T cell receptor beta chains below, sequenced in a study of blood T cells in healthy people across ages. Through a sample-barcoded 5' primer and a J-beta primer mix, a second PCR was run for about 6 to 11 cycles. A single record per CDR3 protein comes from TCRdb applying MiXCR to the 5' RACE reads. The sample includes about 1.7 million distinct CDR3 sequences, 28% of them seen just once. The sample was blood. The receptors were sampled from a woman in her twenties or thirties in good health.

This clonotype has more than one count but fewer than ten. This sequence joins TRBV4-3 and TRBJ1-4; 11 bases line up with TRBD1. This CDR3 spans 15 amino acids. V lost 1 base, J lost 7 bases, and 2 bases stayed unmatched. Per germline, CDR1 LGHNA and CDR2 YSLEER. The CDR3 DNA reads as TGCGCCAGCAGCCAAGGGGACAGGGGGATTGAAAAACTGTTTTTT. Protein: CASSQGDRGIEKLFF.

The CDR3 is CASSQVPASSGYTF. DNA for the CDR3: TGTGCCAGCAGCCAAGTCCCAGCCTCGAGTGGCTACACCTTC. This sequence joins TRBV3-1 and TRBJ1-2; D call uncertain. The CDR3 extends over 14 amino acids. Trimming pared 1 base from V and 7 bases from J, leaving 13 bases between. CDR1 LGHDT and CDR2 YNNKEL come from the germline V gene (reference sequence).

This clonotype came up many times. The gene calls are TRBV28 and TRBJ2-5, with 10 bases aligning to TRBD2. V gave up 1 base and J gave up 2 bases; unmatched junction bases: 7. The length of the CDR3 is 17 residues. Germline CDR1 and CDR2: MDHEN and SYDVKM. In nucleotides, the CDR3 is TGTGCCAGCAGTTTATTAGGGCTAGCGGGGGTGCAAGAGACCCAGTACTTC. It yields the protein CASSLLGLAGVQETQYF.

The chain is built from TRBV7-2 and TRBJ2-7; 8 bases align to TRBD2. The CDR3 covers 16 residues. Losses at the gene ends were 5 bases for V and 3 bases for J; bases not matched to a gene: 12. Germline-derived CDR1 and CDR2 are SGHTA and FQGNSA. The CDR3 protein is CASSPWASGPGYEQYF. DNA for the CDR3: TGTGCCAGCAGCCCATGGGCTAGCGGGCCAGGCTACGAGCAGTACTTC.

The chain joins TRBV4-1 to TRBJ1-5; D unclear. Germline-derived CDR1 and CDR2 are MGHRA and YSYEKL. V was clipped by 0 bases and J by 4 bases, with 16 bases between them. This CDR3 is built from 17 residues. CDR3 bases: TGCGCCAGCAGCCAAGATGTATTAGGATTAGAAAATCAGCCCCAGCATTTT. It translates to CASSQDVLGLENQPQHF.

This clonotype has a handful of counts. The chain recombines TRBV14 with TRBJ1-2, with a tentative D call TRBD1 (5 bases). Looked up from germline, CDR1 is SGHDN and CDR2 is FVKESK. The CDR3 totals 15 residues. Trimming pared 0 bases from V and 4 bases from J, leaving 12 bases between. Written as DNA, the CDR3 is TGTGCCAGCAGCCAAGAGCAGGGCCCCAGCTATGGCTACACCTTC. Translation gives CASSQEQGPSYGYTF.

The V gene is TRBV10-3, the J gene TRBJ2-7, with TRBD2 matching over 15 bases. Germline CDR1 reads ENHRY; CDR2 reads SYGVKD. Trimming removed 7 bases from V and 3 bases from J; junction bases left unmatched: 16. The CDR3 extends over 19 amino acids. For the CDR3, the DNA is TGTGCCATCACCTGCACTCCGGGACTAGCGGGGGGATCCGGCTACGAGCAGTACTTC. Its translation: CAITCTPGLAGGSGYEQYF.

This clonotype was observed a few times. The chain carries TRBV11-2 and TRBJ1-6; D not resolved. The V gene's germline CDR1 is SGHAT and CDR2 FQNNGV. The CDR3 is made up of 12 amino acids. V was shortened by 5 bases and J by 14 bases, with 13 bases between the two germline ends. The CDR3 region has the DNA TGTGCCAGCAGCGGGGTAGGAGGAGCCCTCCACTTT. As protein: CASSGVGGALHF. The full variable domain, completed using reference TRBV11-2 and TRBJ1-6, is EAGVAQSPRYKIIEKRQSVAFWCNPISGHATLYWYQQILGQGPKLLIQFQNNGVVDDSQLPKDRFSAERLKGVDSTLKIQPAKLEDSAVYLCASSGVGGALHFGNGTRLTVT.

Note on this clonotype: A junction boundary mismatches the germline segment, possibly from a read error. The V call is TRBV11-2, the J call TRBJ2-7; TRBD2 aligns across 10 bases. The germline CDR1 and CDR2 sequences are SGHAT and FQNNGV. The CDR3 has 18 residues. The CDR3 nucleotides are TGTGCCAGCATCCTGGGGACCGGGACTAGCGATCCGCCCTACGAGCAGTACTTT. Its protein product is CASILGTGTSDPPYEQYF.

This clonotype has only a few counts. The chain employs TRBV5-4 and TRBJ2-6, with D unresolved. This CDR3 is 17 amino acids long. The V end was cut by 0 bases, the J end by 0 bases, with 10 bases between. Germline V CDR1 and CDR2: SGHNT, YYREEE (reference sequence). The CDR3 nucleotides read TGTGCCAGCAGCTTGGCCCGGCGGACCTCTGGGGCCAACGTCCTGACTTTC. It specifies CASSLARRTSGANVLTF.

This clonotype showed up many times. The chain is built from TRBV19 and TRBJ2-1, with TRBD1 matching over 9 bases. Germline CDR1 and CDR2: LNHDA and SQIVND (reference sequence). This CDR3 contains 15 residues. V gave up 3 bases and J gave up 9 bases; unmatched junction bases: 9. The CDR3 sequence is CASSIGVGQGGEQFF. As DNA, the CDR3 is TGTGCCAGTAGTATCGGCGTGGGACAGGGTGGTGAGCAGTTCTTC.

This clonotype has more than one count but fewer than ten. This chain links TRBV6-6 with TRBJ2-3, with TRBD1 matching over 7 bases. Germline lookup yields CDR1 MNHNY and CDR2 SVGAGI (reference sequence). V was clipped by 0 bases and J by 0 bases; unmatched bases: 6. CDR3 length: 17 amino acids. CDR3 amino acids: CASSYSGGTASTDTQYF. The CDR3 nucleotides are TGTGCCAGCAGTTACTCCGGTGGGACAGCTAGCACAGATACGCAGTATTTT.

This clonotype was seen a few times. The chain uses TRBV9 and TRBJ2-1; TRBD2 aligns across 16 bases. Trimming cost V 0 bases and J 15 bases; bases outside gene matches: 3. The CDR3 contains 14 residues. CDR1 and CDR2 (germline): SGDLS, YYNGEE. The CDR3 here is CASSVGGLAGGRFF. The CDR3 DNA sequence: TGTGCCAGCAGCGTAGGGGGACTAGCGGGGGGGCGGTTCTTC.

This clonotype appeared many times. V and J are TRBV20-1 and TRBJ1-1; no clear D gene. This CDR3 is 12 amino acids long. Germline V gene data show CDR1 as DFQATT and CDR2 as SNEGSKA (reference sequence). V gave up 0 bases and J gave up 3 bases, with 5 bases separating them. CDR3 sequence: CSAREKDTEAFF. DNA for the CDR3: TGCAGTGCTAGAGAAAAGGACACTGAAGCTTTCTTT.

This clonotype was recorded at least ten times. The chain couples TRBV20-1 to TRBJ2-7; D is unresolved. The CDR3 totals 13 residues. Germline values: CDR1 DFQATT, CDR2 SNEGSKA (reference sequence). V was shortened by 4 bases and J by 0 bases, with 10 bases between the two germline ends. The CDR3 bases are TGCAGTGCTAAGTCACCGAACTCCTACGAGCAGTACTTC. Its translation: CSAKSPNSYEQYF.

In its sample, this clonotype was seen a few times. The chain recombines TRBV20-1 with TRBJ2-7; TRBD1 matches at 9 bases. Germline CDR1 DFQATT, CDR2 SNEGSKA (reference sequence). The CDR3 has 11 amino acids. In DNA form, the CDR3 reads TGCAGCCCGGGACAGGGCAACGAGCAGTACTTC. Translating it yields CSPGQGNEQYF.

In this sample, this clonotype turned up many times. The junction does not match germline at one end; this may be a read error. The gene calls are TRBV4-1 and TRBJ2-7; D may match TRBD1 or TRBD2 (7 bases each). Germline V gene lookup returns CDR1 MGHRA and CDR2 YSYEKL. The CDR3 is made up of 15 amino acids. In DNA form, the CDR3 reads TGTGCCAGCAGTCCCAGGGGGGGGAGCTCCTACGAGCAGTACTTC. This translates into CASSPRGGSSYEQYF.

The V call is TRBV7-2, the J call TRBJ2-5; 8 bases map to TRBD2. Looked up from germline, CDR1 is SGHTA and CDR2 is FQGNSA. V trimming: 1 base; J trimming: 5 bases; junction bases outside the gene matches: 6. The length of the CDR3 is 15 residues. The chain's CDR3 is CASSLDKAGAETQYF. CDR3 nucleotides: TGTGCCAGCAGCTTAGATAAAGCGGGAGCGGAGACCCAGTACTTC.

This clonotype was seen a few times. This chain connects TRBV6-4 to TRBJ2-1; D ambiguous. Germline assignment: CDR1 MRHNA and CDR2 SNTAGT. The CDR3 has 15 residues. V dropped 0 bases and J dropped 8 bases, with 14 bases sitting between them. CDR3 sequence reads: CASSDSSDGFDEQFF. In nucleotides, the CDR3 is TGTGCCAGCAGTGACTCATCGGACGGGTTCGATGAGCAGTTCTTC.

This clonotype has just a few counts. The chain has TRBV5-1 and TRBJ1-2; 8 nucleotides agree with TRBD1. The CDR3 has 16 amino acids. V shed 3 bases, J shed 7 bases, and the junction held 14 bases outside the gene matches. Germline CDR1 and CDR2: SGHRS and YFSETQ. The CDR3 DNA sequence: TGCGCCAGCAGCTCCCGTCCGGGACAGGACAGATCTGGCTACACCTTC. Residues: CASSSRPGQDRSGYTF.

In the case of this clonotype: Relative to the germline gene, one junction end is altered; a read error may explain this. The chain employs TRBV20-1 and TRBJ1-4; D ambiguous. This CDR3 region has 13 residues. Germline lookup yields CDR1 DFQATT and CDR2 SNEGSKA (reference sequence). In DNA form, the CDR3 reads TGCAGTGCTAGGGCCTCTTCCAATGAAAAACGGTTTTTT. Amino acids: CSARASSNEKRFF.

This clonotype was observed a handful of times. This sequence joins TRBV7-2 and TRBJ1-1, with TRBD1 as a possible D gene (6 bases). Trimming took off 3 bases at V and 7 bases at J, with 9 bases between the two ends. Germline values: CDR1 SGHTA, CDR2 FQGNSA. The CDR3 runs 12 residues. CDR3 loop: CASSFRQVEAFF. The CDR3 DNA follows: TGTGCCAGCAGCTTTAGACAGGTTGAAGCTTTCTTT.

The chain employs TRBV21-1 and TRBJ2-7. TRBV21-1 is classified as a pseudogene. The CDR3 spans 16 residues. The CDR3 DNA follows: TGTGCCAGCAGCCCGGAAGTGCTGGGGGACTCCTACGAGCAGTACTTC. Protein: CASSPEVLGDSYEQYF.

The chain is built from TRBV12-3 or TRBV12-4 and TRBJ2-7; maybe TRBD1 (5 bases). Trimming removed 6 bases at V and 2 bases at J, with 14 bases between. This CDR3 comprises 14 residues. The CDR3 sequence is CASSRWAGPYEQYF. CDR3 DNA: TGTGCCAGCAGCCGGTGGGCAGGGCCCTACGAGCAGTACTTC.

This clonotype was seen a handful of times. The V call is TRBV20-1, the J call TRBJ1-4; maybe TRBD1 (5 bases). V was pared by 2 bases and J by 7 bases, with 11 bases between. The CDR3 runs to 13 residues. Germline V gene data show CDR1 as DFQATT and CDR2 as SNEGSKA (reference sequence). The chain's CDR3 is CSARYRGGEKLFF. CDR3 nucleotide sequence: TGCAGTGCTAGATATCGGGGGGGTGAAAAACTGTTTTTT.

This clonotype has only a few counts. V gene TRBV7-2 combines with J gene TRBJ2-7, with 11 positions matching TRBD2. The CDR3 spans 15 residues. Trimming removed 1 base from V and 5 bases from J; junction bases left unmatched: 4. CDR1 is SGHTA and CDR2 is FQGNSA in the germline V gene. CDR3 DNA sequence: TGTGCCAGCAGCTTAGTTAGCGGGAGGGAAGACGAGCAGTACTTC. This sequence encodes CASSLVSGREDEQYF.

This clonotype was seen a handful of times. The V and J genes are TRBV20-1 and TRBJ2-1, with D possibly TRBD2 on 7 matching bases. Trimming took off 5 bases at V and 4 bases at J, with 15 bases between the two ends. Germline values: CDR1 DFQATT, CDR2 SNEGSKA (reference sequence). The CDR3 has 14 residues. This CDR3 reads CSALRGGRYNEQFF. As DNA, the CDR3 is TGCAGTGCTCTGAGGGGGGGGAGGTACAATGAGCAGTTCTTC.

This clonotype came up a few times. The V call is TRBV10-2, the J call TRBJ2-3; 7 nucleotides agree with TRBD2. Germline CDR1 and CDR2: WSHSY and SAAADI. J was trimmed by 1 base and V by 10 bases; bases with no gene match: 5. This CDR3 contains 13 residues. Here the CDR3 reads CATTSGGTDTQYF. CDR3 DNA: TGCGCCACAACGAGCGGGGGCACAGATACGCAGTATTTT.

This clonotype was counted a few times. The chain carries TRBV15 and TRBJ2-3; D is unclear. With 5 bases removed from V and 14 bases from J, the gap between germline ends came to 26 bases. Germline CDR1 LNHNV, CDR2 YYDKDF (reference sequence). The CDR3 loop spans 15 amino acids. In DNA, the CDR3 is TGTGCCACCAGCGAGGTACCGAGTCCCAAAACCACCACGTATTTT. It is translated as CATSEVPSPKTTTYF.